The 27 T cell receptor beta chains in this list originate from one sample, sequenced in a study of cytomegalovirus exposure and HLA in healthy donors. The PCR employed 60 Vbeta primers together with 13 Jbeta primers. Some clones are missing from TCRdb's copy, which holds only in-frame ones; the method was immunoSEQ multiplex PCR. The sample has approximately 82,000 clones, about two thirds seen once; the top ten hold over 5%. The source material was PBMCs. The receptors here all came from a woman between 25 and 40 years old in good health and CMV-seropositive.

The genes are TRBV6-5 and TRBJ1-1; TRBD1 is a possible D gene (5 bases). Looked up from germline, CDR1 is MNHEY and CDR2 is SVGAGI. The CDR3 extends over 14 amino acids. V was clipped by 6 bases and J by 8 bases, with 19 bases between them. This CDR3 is CASSPTRVLTEAFF. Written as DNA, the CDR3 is TGTGCCAGCAGCCCGACCAGGGTTTTGACGGAAGCTTTCTTT.

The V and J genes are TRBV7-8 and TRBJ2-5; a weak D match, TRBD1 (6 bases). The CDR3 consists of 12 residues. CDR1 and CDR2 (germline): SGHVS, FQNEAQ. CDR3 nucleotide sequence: TGTGCAACCGACAGGTTCCAAGAGACCCAGTACTTC. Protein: CATDRFQETQYF. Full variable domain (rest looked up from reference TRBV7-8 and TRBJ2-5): GAGVSQSPRYKVAKRGQDVALRCDPISGHVSLFWYQQALGQGPEFLTYFQNEAQLDKSGLPSDRFFAERPEGSVSTLKIQRTQQEDSAVYLCATDRFQETQYFGPGTRLLVL.

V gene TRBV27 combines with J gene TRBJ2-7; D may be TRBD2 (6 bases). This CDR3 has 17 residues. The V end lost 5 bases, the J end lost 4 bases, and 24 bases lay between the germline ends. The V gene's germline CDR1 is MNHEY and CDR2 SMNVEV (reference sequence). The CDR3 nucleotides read TGTGCCAGCAGTGCAGGCCGGGGCGAAATAGGAGGGTACGAGCAGTACTTC. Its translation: CASSAGRGEIGGYEQYF.

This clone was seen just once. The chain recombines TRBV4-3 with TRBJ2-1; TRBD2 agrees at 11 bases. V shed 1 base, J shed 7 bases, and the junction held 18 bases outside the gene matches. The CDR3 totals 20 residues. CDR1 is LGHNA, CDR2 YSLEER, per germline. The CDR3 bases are TGCGCCAGCAGCCAAGGTCTCCTAGCGGGGGGCCCTCCCCAAGATAATGAGCAGTTCTTC. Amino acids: CASSQGLLAGGPPQDNEQFF.

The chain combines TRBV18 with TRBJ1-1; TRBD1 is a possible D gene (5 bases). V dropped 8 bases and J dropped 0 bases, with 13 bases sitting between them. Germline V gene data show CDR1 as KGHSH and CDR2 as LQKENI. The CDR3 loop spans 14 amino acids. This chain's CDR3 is CASRTGLMNTEAFF. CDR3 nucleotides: TGTGCCAGCAGGACGGGACTGATGAACACTGAAGCTTTCTTT.

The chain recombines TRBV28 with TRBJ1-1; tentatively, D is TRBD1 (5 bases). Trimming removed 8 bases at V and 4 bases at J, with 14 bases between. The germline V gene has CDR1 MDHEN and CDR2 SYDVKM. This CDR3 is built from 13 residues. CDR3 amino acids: CASLPGLGTEAFF. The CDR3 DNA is TGTGCCAGCCTTCCAGGGTTGGGCACTGAAGCTTTCTTT.

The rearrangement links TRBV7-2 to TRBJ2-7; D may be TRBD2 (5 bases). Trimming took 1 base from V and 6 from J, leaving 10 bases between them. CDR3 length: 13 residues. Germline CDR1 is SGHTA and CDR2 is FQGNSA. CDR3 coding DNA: TGTGCCAGCAGCTTAGGGGAGAGGGCCGAGCAGTACTTC. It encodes CASSLGERAEQYF. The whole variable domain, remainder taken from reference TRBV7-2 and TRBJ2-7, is GAGVSQSPSNKVTEKGKDVELRCDPISGHTALYWYRQSLGQGLEFLIYFQGNSAPDKSGLPSDRFSAERTGGSVSTLTIQRTQQEDSAVYLCASSLGERAEQYFGPGTRLTVT.

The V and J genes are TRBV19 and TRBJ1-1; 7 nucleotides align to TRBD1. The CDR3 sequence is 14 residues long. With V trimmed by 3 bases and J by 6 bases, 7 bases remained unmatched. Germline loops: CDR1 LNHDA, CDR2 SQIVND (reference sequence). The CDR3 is CASSIQGGMAEAFF. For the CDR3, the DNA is TGTGCCAGTAGTATTCAGGGGGGAATGGCTGAAGCTTTCTTT.

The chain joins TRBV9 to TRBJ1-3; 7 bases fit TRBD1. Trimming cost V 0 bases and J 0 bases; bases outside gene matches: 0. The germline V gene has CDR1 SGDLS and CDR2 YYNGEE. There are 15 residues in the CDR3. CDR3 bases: TGTGCCAGCAGCGTAGGGGACAGCTCTGGAAACACCATATATTTT. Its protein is CASSVGDSSGNTIYF.

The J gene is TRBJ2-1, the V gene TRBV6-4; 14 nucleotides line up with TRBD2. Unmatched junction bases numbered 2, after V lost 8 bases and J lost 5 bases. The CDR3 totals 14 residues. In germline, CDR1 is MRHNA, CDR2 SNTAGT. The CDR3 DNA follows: TGTGCCAGCTCGGGACTAGCGGGGGACAATGAGCAGTTCTTC. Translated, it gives CASSGLAGDNEQFF.

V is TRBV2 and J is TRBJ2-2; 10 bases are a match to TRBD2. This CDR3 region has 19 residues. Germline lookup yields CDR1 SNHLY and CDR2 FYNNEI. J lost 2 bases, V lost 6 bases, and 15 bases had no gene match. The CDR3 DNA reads TGTGCCAGCAGGGGGTGGACTAGCGGCCAGGGGCAAAACACCGGGGAGCTGTTTTTT. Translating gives CASRGWTSGQGQNTGELFF.

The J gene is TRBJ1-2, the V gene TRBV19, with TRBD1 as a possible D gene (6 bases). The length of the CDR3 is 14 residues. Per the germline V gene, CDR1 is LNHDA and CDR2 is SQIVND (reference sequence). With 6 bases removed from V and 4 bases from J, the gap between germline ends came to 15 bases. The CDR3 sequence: CASSNKGVVYGYTF. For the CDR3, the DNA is TGTGCCAGTAGCAACAAGGGGGTTGTCTATGGCTACACCTTC.

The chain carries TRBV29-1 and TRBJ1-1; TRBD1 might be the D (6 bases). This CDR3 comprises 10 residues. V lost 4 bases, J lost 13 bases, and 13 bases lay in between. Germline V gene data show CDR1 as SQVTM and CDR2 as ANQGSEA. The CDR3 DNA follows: TGCAGCGTTGTACAGGGCGACGGTTTCTTT. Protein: CSVVQGDGFF.

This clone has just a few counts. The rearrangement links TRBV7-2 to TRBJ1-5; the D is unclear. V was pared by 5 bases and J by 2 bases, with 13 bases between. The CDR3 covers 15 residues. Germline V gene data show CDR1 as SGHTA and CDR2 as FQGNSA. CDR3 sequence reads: CASSPRVGGNQPQHF. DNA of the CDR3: TGTGCCAGCAGCCCGAGAGTGGGAGGCAATCAGCCCCAGCATTTT.

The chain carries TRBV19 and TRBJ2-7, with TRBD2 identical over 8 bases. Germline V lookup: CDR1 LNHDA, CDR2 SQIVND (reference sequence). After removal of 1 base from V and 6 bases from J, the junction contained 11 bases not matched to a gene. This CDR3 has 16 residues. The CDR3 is CASSIGSVWLAGEQYF. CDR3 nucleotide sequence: TGTGCCAGTAGTATAGGGAGCGTTTGGCTAGCGGGCGAGCAGTACTTC.

The CDR3, as DNA: TGTGCCAGCAGCTCCCTGGGACTAGCGGCGTACTTC. Translating it yields CASSSLGLAAYF. This chain links TRBV11-2 with TRBJ2-7, with 11 bases matching TRBD2. This CDR3 spans 12 amino acids. The V and J ends lost 4 bases and 12 bases, in that order; junction bases with no gene match: 5. CDR1 and CDR2 (germline): SGHAT, FQNNGV.

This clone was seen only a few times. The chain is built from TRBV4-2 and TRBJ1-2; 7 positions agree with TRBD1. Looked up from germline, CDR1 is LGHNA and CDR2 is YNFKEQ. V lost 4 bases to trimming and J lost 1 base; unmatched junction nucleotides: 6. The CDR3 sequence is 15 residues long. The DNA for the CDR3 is TGTGCCAGCAGCCTACAGGGGCTTGTTAACTATGGCTACACCTTC. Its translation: CASSLQGLVNYGYTF.

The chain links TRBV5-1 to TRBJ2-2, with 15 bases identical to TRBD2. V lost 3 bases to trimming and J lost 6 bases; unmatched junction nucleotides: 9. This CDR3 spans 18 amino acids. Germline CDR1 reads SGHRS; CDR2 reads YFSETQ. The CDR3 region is CASSSSTGTSGGSGELFF. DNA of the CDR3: TGCGCCAGCAGCTCGTCTACCGGGACTAGCGGGGGGTCCGGGGAGCTGTTTTTT.

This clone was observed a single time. The CDR3 region is CASRSYSNQPQHF. The CDR3 coding sequence is TGTGCCAGCAGGTCCTATAGCAATCAGCCCCAGCATTTT. This rearrangement joins TRBV6-1 to TRBJ1-5; D is undetermined. The CDR3 contains 13 residues. Germline CDR1 MNHNS, CDR2 SASEGT. V lost 6 bases and J lost 0, with 6 bases in between.

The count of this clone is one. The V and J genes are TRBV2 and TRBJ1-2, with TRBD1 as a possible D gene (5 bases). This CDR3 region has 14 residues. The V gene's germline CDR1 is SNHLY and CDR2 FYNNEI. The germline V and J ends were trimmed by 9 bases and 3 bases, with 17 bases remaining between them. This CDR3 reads CARGSQGSYYGYTF. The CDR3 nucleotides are TGTGCCAGAGGTAGTCAGGGCTCGTACTATGGCTACACCTTC. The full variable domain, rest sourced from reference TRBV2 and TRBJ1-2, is EPEVTQTPSHQVTQMGQEVILRCVPISNHLYFYWYRQILGQKVEFLVSFYNNEISEKSEIFDDQFSVERPDGSNFTLKIRSTKLEDSAMYFCARGSQGSYYGYTFGSGTRLTVV.

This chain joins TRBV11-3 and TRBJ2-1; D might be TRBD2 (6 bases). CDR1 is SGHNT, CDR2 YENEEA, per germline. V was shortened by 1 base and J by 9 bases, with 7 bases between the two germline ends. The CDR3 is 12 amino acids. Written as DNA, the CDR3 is TGTGCCAGCAGCTTAGCGGGAGCTGAGCAGTTCTTC. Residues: CASSLAGAEQFF. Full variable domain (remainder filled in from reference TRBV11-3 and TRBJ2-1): EAGVVQSPRYKIIEKKQPVAFWCNPISGHNTLYWYLQNLGQGPELLIRYENEEAVDDSQLPKDRFSAERLKGVDSTLKIQPAELGDSAVYLCASSLAGAEQFFGPGTRLTVL.

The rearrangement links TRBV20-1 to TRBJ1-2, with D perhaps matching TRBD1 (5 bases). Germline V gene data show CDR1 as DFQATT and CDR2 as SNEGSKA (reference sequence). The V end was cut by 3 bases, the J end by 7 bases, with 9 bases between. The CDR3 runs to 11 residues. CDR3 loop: CSARHDSGYTF. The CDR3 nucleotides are TGCAGTGCTAGGCACGACAGTGGCTACACCTTC.

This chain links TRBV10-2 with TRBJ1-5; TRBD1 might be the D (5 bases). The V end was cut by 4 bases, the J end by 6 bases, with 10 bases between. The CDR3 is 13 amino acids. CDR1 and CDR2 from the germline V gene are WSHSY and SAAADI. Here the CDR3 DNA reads TGCGCCAGCAGTGCAGGGCTCGGTCAGCCCCAGCATTTT. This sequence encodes CASSAGLGQPQHF.

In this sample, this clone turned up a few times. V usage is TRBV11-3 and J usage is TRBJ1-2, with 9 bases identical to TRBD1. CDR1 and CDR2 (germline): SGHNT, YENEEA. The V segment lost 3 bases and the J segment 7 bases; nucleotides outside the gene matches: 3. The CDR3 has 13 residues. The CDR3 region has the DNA TGTGCCAGCAGCTTCACAGGGGGCCGTGGCTACACCTTC. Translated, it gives CASSFTGGRGYTF.

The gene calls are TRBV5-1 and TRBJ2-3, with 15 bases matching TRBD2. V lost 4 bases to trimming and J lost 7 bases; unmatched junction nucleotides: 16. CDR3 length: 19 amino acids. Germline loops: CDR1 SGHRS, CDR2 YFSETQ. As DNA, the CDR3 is TGCGCCAGCAGCCCCTCCGGGACTAGCGGGGGGCAGGGGCAAAATACGCAGTATTTT. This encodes CASSPSGTSGGQGQNTQYF. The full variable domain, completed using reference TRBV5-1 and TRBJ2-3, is KAGVTQTPRYLIKTRGQQVTLSCSPISGHRSVSWYQQTPGQGLQFLFEYFSETQRNKGNFPGRFSGRQFSNSRSEMNVSTLELGDSALYLCASSPSGTSGGQGQNTQYFGPGTRLTVL.

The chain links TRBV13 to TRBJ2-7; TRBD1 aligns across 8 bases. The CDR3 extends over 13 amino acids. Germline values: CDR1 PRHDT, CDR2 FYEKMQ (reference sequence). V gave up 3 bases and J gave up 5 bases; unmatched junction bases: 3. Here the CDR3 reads CASSLEGQDEQYF. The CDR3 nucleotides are TGTGCCAGCAGCTTGGAGGGACAGGACGAGCAGTACTTC.

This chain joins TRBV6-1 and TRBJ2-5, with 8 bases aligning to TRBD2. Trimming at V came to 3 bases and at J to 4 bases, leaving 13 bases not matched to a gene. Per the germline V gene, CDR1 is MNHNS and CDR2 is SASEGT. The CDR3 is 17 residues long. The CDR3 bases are TGTGCCAGCAGTGAGTTCCGGTATGCGGGGGGTTTAGAGACCCAGTACTTC. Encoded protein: CASSEFRYAGGLETQYF.